The 30 T cell receptor beta chains in this list originate from one sample, sequenced in a study of T-cell reconstitution after alpha-beta-depleted transplantation in children. Unique molecular identifiers were used in preparing the TCRbeta library. TCRdb ran MiXCR on the PCR reads and lists one entry per CDR3 protein. The table lists approximately 190,000 distinct CDR3 sequences, approximately 8.4% of them singletons. This sample comprised PBMCs, mostly from graft donor cells, obtained 360 days after TCRalphabeta/CD19-depleted stem cell transplant. All receptors come from a male patient under 10 years old who had a stem cell transplant for acute myeloid leukemia, so the T cells may come from the graft donor.

A few counts support this clonotype. CDR3 loop: CASSKTSGRAKTQYF. The CDR3 DNA is TGCGCCAGCAGCAAAACTAGCGGGAGGGCTAAGACCCAGTACTTC. The chain recombines TRBV5-1 with TRBJ2-5; the match to TRBD2 covers 13 bases. The CDR3 extends over 15 amino acids. V trimming: 4 bases; J trimming: 6 bases; junction bases outside the gene matches: 6. Germline V lookup: CDR1 SGHRS, CDR2 YFSETQ.

This clonotype was detected ten times or more. The V and J genes are TRBV4-2 and TRBJ2-4, with 7 bases identical to TRBD2. The germline V gene encodes CDR1 LGHNA and CDR2 YNFKEQ. J lost 2 bases, V lost 8 bases, and 3 bases had no gene match. The CDR3 has 13 amino acids. CDR3 in amino acids: CASGGTTKNIQYF. In DNA form, the CDR3 reads TGTGCCAGCGGGGGGACTACCAAAAACATTCAGTACTTC.

The chain uses TRBV7-2 and TRBJ2-1; 7 bases fit TRBD2. The V and J ends lost 6 bases and 10 bases, in that order; junction bases with no gene match: 12. Germline CDR1 is SGHTA and CDR2 is FQGNSA. CDR3 length equals 14 residues. CDR3 in amino acids: CASSLQRGSREQFF. The CDR3 nucleotides are TGTGCCAGCAGTTTACAACGCGGGAGTAGGGAGCAGTTCTTC.

This clonotype has more than one count but fewer than ten. This chain links TRBV5-1 with TRBJ1-2; D perhaps matches TRBD1 (5 bases). Per germline, CDR1 SGHRS and CDR2 YFSETQ. The CDR3 is made up of 13 amino acids. Trimming removed 4 bases at V and 3 bases at J, with 10 bases between. In nucleotides, the CDR3 is TGCGCCAGCAGCCCCGACAGTCACTATGGCTACACCTTC. Translation: CASSPDSHYGYTF.

In regard to this clonotype: A much larger clone differs from this one at a single base, so this may be a read error. The chain's CDR3 is CASSYQRLGSRELFF. The CDR3 nucleotides read TGTGCCAGCAGCTACCAGCGTCTGGGTTCCAGGGAGCTGTTTTTT. J is TRBJ2-2 and V is TRBV11-2; no reliable D call. Germline V gene data show CDR1 as SGHAT and CDR2 as FQNNGV. CDR3 length: 15 amino acids. The ends were cut back, 4 bases at V and 9 bases at J, with 18 bases in the middle.

In this sample, this clonotype turned up a few times. This chain links TRBV29-1 with TRBJ2-7; 9 bases align to TRBD2. The CDR3 sequence is 15 residues long. V shed 8 bases and J 5 bases; nucleotides not matched to a gene: 16. Germline V CDR1 and CDR2: SQVTM, ANQGSEA. The CDR3 is CSPRREREVRNEQYF. CDR3 DNA sequence: TGCAGCCCAAGGAGGGAGCGGGAGGTTAGGAACGAGCAGTACTTC.

Many counts were recorded for this clonotype. The rearrangement uses TRBV11-2 and TRBJ1-1, with unresolved D. Per germline, CDR1 SGHAT and CDR2 FQNNGV. V was clipped by 5 bases and J by 0 bases, with 13 bases between them. This CDR3 has 15 residues. CDR3 sequence: CASSHLRGMNTEAFF. For the CDR3, the DNA is TGTGCCAGCAGCCACCTGCGCGGAATGAACACTGAAGCTTTCTTT.

The sample holds many counts of this clonotype. The chain combines TRBV11-2 with TRBJ2-3; possibly TRBD1 or TRBD2 for D (5 bases each). Trimming removed 1 base from V and 0 bases from J, with 8 bases in between. The CDR3 has 15 residues. CDR1 SGHAT and CDR2 FQNNGV come from the germline V gene. DNA of the CDR3: TGTGCCAGCAGCTTAGGGGGGATTAGCACAGATACGCAGTATTTT. This translates into CASSLGGISTDTQYF.

The chain recombines TRBV12-5 with TRBJ1-1; D not certain. V was clipped by 1 base and J by 6 bases, with 12 bases between them. This CDR3 contains 14 residues. Germline V gene lookup returns CDR1 LGHNT and CDR2 FRNRAP. CDR3 sequence: CASGLGTPLAEAFF. The DNA of the CDR3 is TGTGCTAGTGGTTTGGGTACACCCTTGGCTGAAGCTTTCTTT.

The rearrangement uses TRBV7-9 and TRBJ2-1; D may be TRBD2 (6 bases). The CDR3 loop spans 15 amino acids. The germline CDR1 and CDR2 sequences are SEHNR and FQNEAQ (reference sequence). With 1 base removed from V and 7 bases from J, the gap between germline ends came to 14 bases. CDR3 in amino acids: CASSLVSGDLNEQFF. As DNA, the CDR3 is TGTGCCAGCAGCTTAGTTTCGGGGGATCTTAATGAGCAGTTCTTC.

This clonotype has ten or more counts. This chain links TRBV5-1 with TRBJ1-1, with 9 bases fitting TRBD1. CDR3 size: 16 residues. From germline, CDR1 is SGHRS and CDR2 YFSETQ. V dropped 5 bases and J dropped 2; count of bases not matched to a gene: 10. Here the CDR3 reads CASRSGTGTLNTEAFF. The CDR3 nucleotides read TGCGCCAGCAGATCCGGGACAGGGACCCTTAACACTGAAGCTTTCTTT. Using reference TRBV5-1 and TRBJ1-1 for the parts outside the CDR3, the full variable domain is KAGVTQTPRYLIKTRGQQVTLSCSPISGHRSVSWYQQTPGQGLQFLFEYFSETQRNKGNFPGRFSGRQFSNSRSEMNVSTLELGDSALYLCASRSGTGTLNTEAFFGQGTRLTVV.

This clonotype appeared many times. The chain joins TRBV28 to TRBJ2-7; 7 positions match TRBD1. There are 12 residues in the CDR3. Germline V gene sequence: CDR1 MDHEN, CDR2 SYDVKM. Trimming took 8 bases from V and 3 from J; bases not matched to a gene: 4. The CDR3 spells CASSDRVYEQYF. The CDR3 bases are TGTGCCAGCTCTGACAGGGTCTACGAGCAGTACTTC.

In this sample, this clonotype turned up a few times. The rearrangement links TRBV4-3 to TRBJ2-7; 14 positions agree with TRBD2. Per the germline V gene, CDR1 is LGHNA and CDR2 is YSLEER. V gave up 2 bases and J gave up 9 bases; unmatched junction bases: 15. There are 18 residues in the CDR3. The CDR3 region is CASSQFTSPTGLAGVQYF. The CDR3, as DNA: TGCGCCAGCAGCCAATTTACGTCCCCCACGGGACTAGCGGGGGTGCAGTACTTC.

The chain couples TRBV20-1 to TRBJ2-1; 9 positions agree with TRBD2. The junction had 11 bases not matched to a gene; V was cut back by 6 bases and J by 5 bases. Germline V gene sequence: CDR1 DFQATT, CDR2 SNEGSKA (reference sequence). CDR3 length equals 15 residues. As DNA, the CDR3 is TGCAGTGCATACCGACTAGCGGCTATGCACAATGAGCAGTTCTTC. Translating it yields CSAYRLAAMHNEQFF.

This clonotype was detected many times. This chain uses TRBV6-1 with TRBJ2-2, with D perhaps TRBD1 or TRBD2 (6 bases each). Germline V gene lookup returns CDR1 MNHNS and CDR2 SASEGT. Trimming took 10 bases from V and 2 from J, leaving 17 bases between them. There are 15 residues in the CDR3. In DNA form, the CDR3 reads TGTGCCACCAACTCCGGGGGCCCAAACACCGGGGAGCTGTTTTTT. Its translation: CATNSGGPNTGELFF.

This clonotype was seen a handful of times. The chain is built from TRBV12-5 and TRBJ2-6; possibly TRBD1 for D (6 bases). Germline V gene lookup returns CDR1 LGHNT and CDR2 FRNRAP. V dropped 1 base and J dropped 3 bases, with 22 bases sitting between them. The CDR3 runs to 20 residues. CDR3: CASGLASKAGEFVGANVLTF. In DNA, the CDR3 is TGTGCTAGTGGTTTGGCATCCAAGGCAGGGGAGTTTGTTGGGGCCAACGTCCTGACTTTC.

This rearrangement joins TRBV18 to TRBJ2-1; 7 bases map to TRBD1. In germline, CDR1 is KGHSH, CDR2 LQKENI. This CDR3 has 13 amino acids. J gave up 8 bases and V 6 bases, and 7 bases lay outside the gene matches. CDR3 sequence reads: CASSHDRDDEQFF. The CDR3, as DNA: TGTGCCAGCTCCCACGACAGGGACGATGAGCAGTTCTTC. The full variable domain, rest sourced from reference TRBV18 and TRBJ2-1, is NAGVMQNPRHLVRRRGQEARLRCSPMKGHSHVYWYRQLPEEGLKFMVYLQKENIIDESGMPKERFSAEFPKEGPSILRIQQVVRGDSAAYFCASSHDRDDEQFFGPGTRLTVL.

The table lists this clonotype with many counts. The chain carries TRBV20-1 and TRBJ2-3; no clear D gene. CDR1 is DFQATT, CDR2 SNEGSKA, per germline (reference sequence). V was trimmed by 0 bases and J by 2 bases, leaving 12 bases between them. The CDR3 totals 15 residues. CDR3 bases: TGCAGTGCTAGAGAATTGGCAGCGATCACAGATACGCAGTATTTT. This translates into CSARELAAITDTQYF.

This clonotype has only a few counts. The J gene is TRBJ2-5, the V gene TRBV5-1; the match to TRBD2 covers 11 bases. V shed 0 bases and J 5 bases; nucleotides not matched to a gene: 6. Germline V CDR1 and CDR2: SGHRS, YFSETQ. The CDR3 has 16 residues. CDR3 nucleotides: TGCGCCAGCAGCTTGGATAGCGGGAGGGCCTGGGAGACCCAGTACTTC. Encoded protein: CASSLDSGRAWETQYF. Using reference TRBV5-1 and TRBJ2-5 for the parts outside the CDR3, the full variable domain is KAGVTQTPRYLIKTRGQQVTLSCSPISGHRSVSWYQQTPGQGLQFLFEYFSETQRNKGNFPGRFSGRQFSNSRSEMNVSTLELGDSALYLCASSLDSGRAWETQYFGPGTRLLVL.

The chain joins TRBV12-5 to TRBJ2-3, with a tentative D call TRBD2 (6 bases). The germline V and J ends were trimmed by 0 bases and 0 bases, with 13 bases remaining between them. The germline CDR1 and CDR2 sequences are LGHNT and FRNRAP. CDR3 length: 17 residues. The CDR3 here is CASGLVRGGSSTDTQYF. CDR3 coding DNA: TGTGCTAGTGGTTTGGTAAGGGGAGGATCTAGCACAGATACGCAGTATTTT.

V is TRBV6-2 or TRBV6-3 and J is TRBJ2-5; D gene ambiguous. The CDR3 spans 13 residues. Germline V gene data show CDR1 as MNHEY and CDR2 as SVGEGT. Trimming took 5 bases from V and 5 from J, leaving 12 bases between them. CDR3 region: CASSQNNGETQYF. DNA for the CDR3: TGTGCCAGCAGTCAAAACAACGGGGAGACCCAGTACTTC.

The chain links TRBV24-1 to TRBJ2-2; weak D call: TRBD1 (5 bases). The germline V and J ends were trimmed by 4 bases and 3 bases, with 14 bases remaining between them. The CDR3 is 16 amino acids. The germline V gene has CDR1 KGHDR and CDR2 SFDVKD. The CDR3 reads CATSETGSGYTGELFF. Here the CDR3 DNA reads TGTGCCACCAGTGAAACAGGATCCGGGTACACCGGGGAGCTGTTTTTT.

This clonotype was detected many times. The V gene is TRBV3-1, the J gene TRBJ2-6, with D hard to call. Between the trimmed V and J ends, which lost 4 bases and 0 bases, there was a span of 7 bases. This CDR3 region has 15 residues. Germline loops: CDR1 LGHDT, CDR2 YNNKEL (reference sequence). This chain's CDR3 is CASSLPGSGANVLTF. CDR3 coding DNA: TGTGCCAGCAGCCTCCCCGGCTCTGGGGCCAACGTCCTGACTTTC.

There are many counts of this clonotype. The genes are TRBV12-3 or TRBV12-4 and TRBJ2-5, with 9 bases that match TRBD1. V shed 3 bases, J shed 3 bases, and the junction held 11 bases outside the gene matches. The CDR3 loop spans 17 amino acids. CDR3 bases: TGTGCCAGCAGTTTCCACCGGGACAGGGTAGGGGAAGAGACCCAGTACTTC. Translated, it gives CASSFHRDRVGEETQYF.

This clonotype was picked up many times. The chain employs TRBV12-3 or TRBV12-4 and TRBJ1-1; D is perhaps TRBD1 (5 bases). V lost 3 bases to trimming and J lost 3 bases, with 11 bases between them. This CDR3 has 14 residues. CDR3 in DNA: TGTGCCAGCAGTTTGGGACTGCCCGACACTGAAGCTTTCTTT. Its protein is CASSLGLPDTEAFF.

This clonotype was detected ten times or more. V is TRBV29-1 and J is TRBJ2-3; 9 nucleotides line up with TRBD1. V was clipped by 6 bases and J by 5 bases; unmatched bases: 9. The CDR3 extends over 14 amino acids. Germline V gene lookup returns CDR1 SQVTM and CDR2 ANQGSEA. The CDR3: CSVTTGGWGDTQYF. In DNA form, the CDR3 reads TGCAGCGTAACCACAGGGGGCTGGGGAGATACGCAGTATTTT.

This clonotype appeared many times. The chain uses TRBV20-1 and TRBJ2-7; 7 nucleotides agree with TRBD1. V dropped 0 bases and J dropped 3; count of bases not matched to a gene: 5. The CDR3 runs to 14 residues. CDR1 DFQATT and CDR2 SNEGSKA come from the germline V gene (reference sequence). The CDR3 reads CSARETGMIYEQYF. The CDR3 region has the DNA TGCAGTGCTAGAGAGACAGGGATGATCTACGAGCAGTACTTC.

This clonotype was seen repeatedly, ten times or more. The chain has TRBV10-3 and TRBJ1-2; D unresolved. The CDR3 spans 13 residues. V was trimmed by 2 bases and J by 6 bases, leaving 10 bases between them. Germline V gene data show CDR1 as ENHRY and CDR2 as SYGVKD. This CDR3 is CAISETREHGYTF. For the CDR3, the DNA is TGTGCCATCAGTGAGACAAGGGAGCATGGCTACACCTTC.

The gene calls are TRBV7-9 and TRBJ1-5; no definite D call. The ends were cut back, 3 bases at V and 3 bases at J, with 12 bases in the middle. The germline CDR1 and CDR2 sequences are SEHNR and FQNEAQ (reference sequence). CDR3 length: 15 amino acids. The CDR3, as DNA: TGTGCCAGCAGCTTCTCCGACGGAATCAATCAGCCCCAGCATTTT. Translation gives CASSFSDGINQPQHF.

This chain uses TRBV7-6 with TRBJ2-7, with 11 bases identical to TRBD2. The V segment lost 5 bases and the J segment 7 bases; nucleotides outside the gene matches: 10. Germline V lookup: CDR1 SGHVS, CDR2 FNYEAQ. The CDR3 length is 15 residues. The CDR3 region has the DNA TGTGCCAGCAGCCTTTACCAGACTAGCGGGGCAGAGCAGTACGTC. It encodes CASSLYQTSGAEQYV.